The 2 T cell receptor beta chains below come from one sample, sequenced in a study of cytomegalovirus exposure and HLA in healthy donors listed by TCRdb under 2017. The library was made by the immunoSEQ multiplex PCR assay. For the multiplex PCR, a mixture combining 60 forward primers for TCR Vbeta segments and 13 reverse primers for TCR Jbeta segments was used. As stored in TCRdb, this immuneACCESS dataset retains in-frame rearrangements with V and J assigned. A fraction of the clones does not appear; measured against another copy, unresolved V genes explain less than half of the discrepancy, and the remainder lacks a known reason. The sample profile shows around 150,000 clones; around 10% of them were found once. The ten largest make up 1.8% of the sample. Input material: PBMCs. The source is a male donor in good health and CMV-seronegative.

This clone appeared a few times. V gene TRBV4-1 combines with J gene TRBJ1-5; 9 bases line up with TRBD1. Germline CDR1 and CDR2: MGHRA and YSYEKL. This CDR3 has 15 amino acids. The V gene end was trimmed by 0 bases and the J gene end by 5 bases; junction bases not matched to a gene: 2. The CDR3 sequence is CASSQEDRGDQPQHF. CDR3 nucleotide sequence: TGCGCCAGCAGCCAAGAGGACAGGGGCGATCAGCCCCAGCATTTT.

V and J are TRBV6-4 and TRBJ2-5, with 8 bases lining up with TRBD2. V lost 3 bases and J lost 3; bases outside the gene matches: 6. The CDR3 totals 15 residues. From germline, CDR1 is MRHNA and CDR2 SNTAGT. The CDR3 loop is CASSEVGGAEETQYF. In DNA, the CDR3 is TGTGCCAGCAGTGAGGTCGGGGGGGCCGAAGAGACCCAGTACTTC.